These T cell receptor beta chains were read from a single sample in a study of CD8 T cells in ankylosing spondylitis. One entry per CDR3 protein results from TCRdb running MiXCR on the 5' RACE reads. The repertoire holds roughly 700,000 distinct CDR3 sequences, with around a fifth as singletons. Specimen: blood, either unsorted or a sorted T cell fraction (not recorded which). These receptors all come from a male donor with ankylosing spondylitis. Each CDR3 is given with its conserved first and last residue. The D gene is left open where the match is weak. Clone size, where shown, is once, few, many, or a class for clones that have expanded.

cdr3_length: 16; d_call: NA; j_call: TRBJ2-1; clone_size: NA; v_call: TRBV7-8; cdr3_aa: CASSLNRDTTYNEQFF; cdr3_nt: TGTGCCAGCAGCTTAAACCGGGACACCACCTACAATGAGCAGTTCTTC
cdr3_length: 15; d_call: TRBD2; j_call: TRBJ2-1; clone_size: NA; v_call: TRBV7-9; cdr3_aa: CASSLLRGSRDEQFF; cdr3_nt: TGTGCCAGCAGCTTACTTCGCGGGAGCCGGGATGAGCAGTTCTTC
cdr3_length: 16; d_call: NA; j_call: TRBJ2-3; clone_size: many; v_call: TRBV5-1; cdr3_aa: CASSLARGPSTDTQYF; cdr3_nt: TGCGCCAGCAGCTTGGCGAGGGGACCTAGCACAGATACGCAGTATTTT
cdr3_length: 16; d_call: TRBD1; j_call: TRBJ2-4; clone_size: few; v_call: TRBV7-6; cdr3_aa: CASSEGQGLAKNIQYF; cdr3_nt: TGTGCCAGCAGCGAGGGACAGGGTTTGGCCAAAAACATTCAGTACTTC
cdr3_length: 15; d_call: TRBD1; j_call: TRBJ1-2; clone_size: NA; v_call: TRBV27; cdr3_aa: CASSPGTDLGYGYTF; cdr3_nt: TGTGCCAGCAGTCCCGGGACAGATTTAGGCTATGGCTACACCTTC
cdr3_length: 15; d_call: NA; j_call: TRBJ2-7; clone_size: NA; v_call: TRBV4-1; cdr3_aa: CASSQDPSMSYEQYF; cdr3_nt: TGCGCCAGCAGCCAAGATCCCAGTATGTCCTACGAGCAGTACTTC
cdr3_length: 14; d_call: NA; j_call: TRBJ2-7; clone_size: many; v_call: TRBV6-5; cdr3_aa: CASSYSFAGYEQYF; cdr3_nt: TGTGCCAGCAGTTACTCGTTTGCAGGTTACGAGCAGTACTTC
cdr3_length: 15; d_call: NA; j_call: TRBJ2-3; clone_size: NA; v_call: TRBV28; cdr3_aa: CASSLGTVSTDTQYF; cdr3_nt: TGTGCCAGCAGTCTCGGGACGGTTAGCACAGATACGCAGTATTTT
cdr3_length: 17; d_call: NA; j_call: TRBJ2-2; clone_size: NA; v_call: TRBV5-1; cdr3_aa: CASSRGTESKNTGELFF; cdr3_nt: TGCGCCAGCAGCCGGGGGACAGAGAGCAAGAACACCGGGGAGCTGTTTTTT
cdr3_length: 14; d_call: TRBD2; j_call: TRBJ2-7; clone_size: NA; v_call: TRBV20-1; cdr3_aa: CSASTRTSSYEQYF; cdr3_nt: TGCAGTGCATCTACCCGGACTAGCTCCTACGAGCAGTACTTC
cdr3_length: 14; d_call: NA; j_call: TRBJ2-5; clone_size: few; v_call: TRBV6-5; cdr3_aa: CASSYYSSAETQYF; cdr3_nt: TGTGCCAGCAGTTACTATTCTAGCGCGGAGACCCAGTACTTC
cdr3_length: 17; d_call: NA; j_call: TRBJ2-3; clone_size: NA; v_call: TRBV20-1; cdr3_aa: CSAREPPGRERSDTQYF; cdr3_nt: TGCAGTGCTAGAGAACCCCCAGGGCGGGAAAGGTCAGATACGCAGTATTTT
cdr3_length: 15; d_call: NA; j_call: TRBJ2-1; clone_size: few; v_call: TRBV21-1; cdr3_aa: CASRGTESSYNEQFF; cdr3_nt: TGTGCCAGCAGGGGCACAGAGAGCTCCTACAATGAGCAGTTCTTC
cdr3_length: 14; d_call: TRBD1; j_call: TRBJ1-2; clone_size: many; v_call: TRBV12-3/TRBV12-4; cdr3_aa: CASSPGQVEGGYTF; cdr3_nt: TGTGCCAGCAGCCCGGGACAGGTCGAGGGTGGCTACACCTTC
cdr3_length: 18; d_call: NA; j_call: TRBJ1-4; clone_size: many; v_call: TRBV4-3; cdr3_aa: CASSQDMIRGLTNEKLFF; cdr3_nt: TGCGCCAGCAGCCAAGATATGATAAGAGGGTTAACTAATGAAAAACTGTTTTTT
cdr3_length: 14; d_call: NA; j_call: TRBJ1-6; clone_size: few; v_call: TRBV5-4; cdr3_aa: CASSLGGVGAPLHF; cdr3_nt: TGTGCCAGCAGCTTGGGCGGGGTCGGGGCACCCCTCCACTTT
cdr3_length: 13; d_call: NA; j_call: TRBJ2-1; clone_size: NA; v_call: TRBV21-1; cdr3_aa: CASSKQQANEQFF; cdr3_nt: TGTGCCAGCAGCAAACAACAAGCGAATGAGCAGTTCTTC
cdr3_length: 12; d_call: NA; j_call: TRBJ2-1; clone_size: few; v_call: TRBV12-3/TRBV12-4; cdr3_aa: CASSLDGTEQFF; cdr3_nt: TGTGCCAGCAGCCTGGACGGAACGGAGCAGTTCTTC
cdr3_length: 15; d_call: TRBD2; j_call: TRBJ2-1; clone_size: NA; v_call: TRBV5-5; cdr3_aa: CASSFSGSFSNEQFF; cdr3_nt: TGTGCCAGCAGCTTTAGCGGGAGCTTCTCCAATGAGCAGTTCTTC
cdr3_length: 17; d_call: NA; j_call: TRBJ2-1; clone_size: few; v_call: TRBV10-3; cdr3_aa: CAISEYGGQRSYNEQFF; cdr3_nt: TGTGCCATCAGTGAGTATGGGGGGCAACGCTCCTACAATGAGCAGTTCTTC
cdr3_length: 13; d_call: NA; j_call: TRBJ1-2; clone_size: few; v_call: TRBV29-1; cdr3_aa: CSVDQGQRGGYTF; cdr3_nt: TGCAGCGTTGACCAAGGACAGCGAGGTGGCTACACCTTC
cdr3_length: 15; d_call: TRBD2; j_call: TRBJ2-7; clone_size: NA; v_call: TRBV9; cdr3_aa: CASSVQTSGRDEQYF; cdr3_nt: TGTGCCAGCAGCGTACAGACTAGCGGGAGGGACGAGCAGTACTTC
cdr3_length: 16; d_call: TRBD2; j_call: TRBJ2-3; clone_size: many; v_call: TRBV5-1; cdr3_aa: CASSLTAGGPTDTQYF; cdr3_nt: TGCGCCAGCAGCTTGACGGCGGGAGGGCCCACAGATACGCAGTATTTT
cdr3_length: 16; d_call: TRBD2; j_call: TRBJ2-2; clone_size: NA; v_call: TRBV4-3; cdr3_aa: CASSPRGGQNTGELFF; cdr3_nt: TGCGCCAGCAGCCCCCGGGGGGGGCAGAACACCGGGGAGCTGTTTTTT
cdr3_length: 15; d_call: NA; j_call: TRBJ1-3; clone_size: few; v_call: TRBV5-1; cdr3_aa: CASSRAGDSGNTIYF; cdr3_nt: TGCGCCAGCAGCCGGGCGGGGGACTCTGGAAACACCATATATTTT
cdr3_length: 13; d_call: NA; j_call: TRBJ2-7; clone_size: NA; v_call: TRBV5-1; cdr3_aa: CASRARSSYEQYF; cdr3_nt: TGCGCCAGCAGGGCACGAAGCTCCTACGAGCAGTACTTC
cdr3_length: 16; d_call: NA; j_call: TRBJ2-1; clone_size: few; v_call: TRBV12-3/TRBV12-4; cdr3_aa: CASSLGRPSSYNEQFF; cdr3_nt: TGTGCCAGCAGTTTGGGCCGCCCGAGCTCCTACAATGAGCAGTTCTTC
cdr3_length: 14; d_call: TRBD1; j_call: TRBJ1-1; clone_size: many; v_call: TRBV10-3; cdr3_aa: CATEGDRGLSEAFF; cdr3_nt: TGTGCCACCGAGGGGGACAGGGGGCTCTCTGAAGCTTTCTTT
cdr3_length: 13; d_call: NA; j_call: TRBJ2-1; clone_size: few; v_call: TRBV7-3; cdr3_aa: CASSLKGGDEQFF; cdr3_nt: TGTGCCAGCAGCTTAAAGGGGGGGGATGAGCAGTTCTTC
cdr3_length: 14; d_call: NA; j_call: TRBJ1-1; clone_size: few; v_call: TRBV20-1; cdr3_aa: CSATQGTGVTEAFF; cdr3_nt: TGCAGTGCTACCCAGGGCACGGGGGTCACTGAAGCTTTCTTT
cdr3_length: 13; d_call: TRBD1; j_call: TRBJ1-1; clone_size: NA; v_call: TRBV20-1; cdr3_aa: CSARGPGGTEAFF; cdr3_nt: TGCAGTGCTAGAGGACCAGGGGGAACTGAAGCTTTCTTT
cdr3_length: 17; d_call: NA; j_call: TRBJ2-3; clone_size: once; v_call: TRBV14; cdr3_aa: CASSQDLSTLSTDTQYF; cdr3_nt: TGTGCCAGCAGCCAAGATTTGAGTACTCTTAGCACAGATACGCAGTATTTT
cdr3_length: 13; d_call: NA; j_call: TRBJ2-5; clone_size: few; v_call: TRBV20-1; cdr3_aa: CSARLTGQETQYF; cdr3_nt: TGCAGTGCTAGATTAACAGGGCAAGAGACCCAGTACTTC
cdr3_length: 13; d_call: NA; j_call: TRBJ1-1; clone_size: few; v_call: TRBV2; cdr3_aa: CASRGAVVAEAFF; cdr3_nt: TGTGCCAGCAGGGGCGCGGTCGTGGCTGAAGCTTTCTTT